Sequencing of this T cell receptor beta chain was carried out in a study of vaccination and CD4 T cells after COVID-19. On the study more broadly: Stimulation of the cells used overlapping spike peptide pools from SARS-CoV-2 and from the common cold coronaviruses HCoV-NL63, HCoV-OC43 and HCoV-229E.

Scientists ran DNA taken from cultured CD4+ T cells through the Oncomine TCR Beta short-read assay for sequencing. TCRdb redid the calling of the PCR reads with MiXCR, one entry per CDR3 protein. The repertoire holds 4,000 or so distinct CDR3 sequences, with just over 20% as singletons. The treatment denotes: roughly 11-day PBMC culture with coronavirus spike peptide pools or control peptides (ViraFEST assay). The V gene's germline CDR1 is SGHDN and CDR2 FVKESK. This CDR3 has 16 residues. V lost 3 bases, J lost 6 bases, and 19 bases lay in between. As for this clonotype: Its antigen is not known.

Sequences were obtained from CD4+ T cells from blood, cultured in vitro. The rearrangement links TRBV14 to TRBJ2-3, with D perhaps TRBD2 (8 bases). This clonotype was obtained from a human donor who had recovered from COVID-19. CDR3 in DNA: TGTGCCAGCAGCCAGAGGACGGGGGGGACAGCGGATACGCAGTATTTT. Translated, it gives CASSQRTGGTADTQYF. Using reference TRBV14 and TRBJ2-3 for the parts outside the CDR3, the full variable domain is EAGVTQFPSHSVIEKGQTVTLRCDPISGHDNLYWYRRVMGKEIKFLLHFVKESKQDESGMPNNRFLAERTGGTYSTLKVQPAELEDSGVYFCASSQRTGGTADTQYFGPGTRLTVL.